This entry concerns a single T cell receptor (beta chain). The CDR3 consists of 15 residues. The germline V gene encodes CDR1 ENHRY and CDR2 SYGVKD. Germline trimming cut 5 bases from V and 3 bases from J; bases unmatched to any gene: 5. These data originate in a study of blood T cell repertoires in COVID-19. As for the study in general: T cells, B-cell-depleted T cells, or PBMCs provided the cDNA or gDNA that served as material.

Authors' analysis steps: Amplification of reference gene primers provided the estimated nucleated cell counts. Measured with immunoSEQ multiplex PCR; TCRdb has only the in-frame clones, and not every one. V and J calls and clone size follow that table, whereas D and trimming were derived from the DNA. The sample has fewer than 250,000 clones; approximately 91% are singletons. J is TRBJ2-3 and V is TRBV10-3; TRBD1 aligns across 10 bases. The sequencing input was peripheral blood. The receptor was isolated from a man aged 35-49 years with acute or convalescent COVID-19. CDR3 nucleotide sequence: TGTGCCATCAGTCCCAGACAGGGGGCAACAGATACGCAGTATTTT. It translates to CAISPRQGATDTQYF.